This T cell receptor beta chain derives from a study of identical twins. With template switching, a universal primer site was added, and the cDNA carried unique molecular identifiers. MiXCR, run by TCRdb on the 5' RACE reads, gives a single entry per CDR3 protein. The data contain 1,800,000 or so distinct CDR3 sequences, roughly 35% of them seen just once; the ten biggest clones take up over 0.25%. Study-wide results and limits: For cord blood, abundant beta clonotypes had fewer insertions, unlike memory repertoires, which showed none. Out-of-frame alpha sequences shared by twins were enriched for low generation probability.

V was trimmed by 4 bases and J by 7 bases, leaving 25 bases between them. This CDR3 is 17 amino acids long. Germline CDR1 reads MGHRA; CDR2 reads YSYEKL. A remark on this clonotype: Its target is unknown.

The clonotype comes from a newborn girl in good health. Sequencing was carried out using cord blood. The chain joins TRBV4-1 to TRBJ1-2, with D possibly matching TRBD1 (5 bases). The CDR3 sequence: CASSLSHGGDPVSGYTF. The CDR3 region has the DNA TGCGCCAGCAGCCTCTCTCACGGGGGTGACCCCGTTAGTGGCTACACCTTC.